The 22 T cell receptor beta chains given below trace back to one sample, sequenced in a study of T cells in Graves' hyperthyroidism and ophthalmopathy. RNA transcripts were the template for amplifying TCR beta CDR3 regions. RT-PCR in the first round (using the HTBI primer set) targeted the TCR CDR3. TCRdb itself ran the multiplex PCR reads through MiXCR, one entry per CDR3 protein. The table has 380,000 or so distinct CDR3 sequences, about a fifth seen once; the top ten hold roughly 3.5%. Sequencing was done on a sample of blood. The source is a woman aged 18-35 years with Graves' hyperthyroidism.

This clonotype was recorded at least ten times. The chain has TRBV7-3 and TRBJ1-2; no definite D call. Deletions cut 8 bases from V and 4 bases from J, with 14 bases between. The CDR3 runs 13 residues. CDR1 is SGHTA, CDR2 FQGTGA, per germline. CDR3 DNA: TGTGCCAGCGGCCAATCGGCCGGCTATGGCTACACCTTC. Its translation is CASGQSAGYGYTF.

At least ten counts were recorded for this clonotype. This rearrangement joins TRBV28 to TRBJ1-5; tentative D call: TRBD1 (6 bases). This CDR3 spans 16 amino acids. Germline CDR1 is MDHEN and CDR2 is SYDVKM. The V end was cut by 5 bases, the J end by 7 bases, with 21 bases between. This CDR3 reads CASSLWTVRGGQPQHF. In nucleotides, the CDR3 is TGTGCCAGCAGTCTCTGGACAGTGAGAGGGGGACAGCCCCAGCATTTT.

The V call is TRBV20-1, the J call TRBJ2-7; D unclear. V was clipped by 8 bases and J by 5 bases, with 16 bases between them. This CDR3 is 12 amino acids long. The germline V gene encodes CDR1 DFQATT and CDR2 SNEGSKA (reference sequence). In nucleotides, the CDR3 is TGCAGTTCCGGACGCCTTGAAAACGAGCAGTACGTC. This translates into CSSGRLENEQYV.

This clonotype has ten or more counts. The chain has TRBV12-3 or TRBV12-4 and TRBJ2-6; possibly TRBD1 for D (6 bases). The CDR3 has 18 residues. Trimming stripped 3 bases from V and 3 bases from J, with 18 bases between. The CDR3 loop is CASSFWQGSISGANVLTF. The CDR3 DNA is TGTGCCAGCAGTTTTTGGCAGGGGTCAATAAGTGGGGCCAACGTCCTGACTTTC.

There are many counts of this clonotype. V usage is TRBV19 and J usage is TRBJ1-5; D is undetermined. The CDR3 runs to 16 residues. Trimming took off 4 bases at V and 3 bases at J, with 16 bases between the two ends. Germline CDR1 LNHDA, CDR2 SQIVND (reference sequence). CDR3 region: CASSNGIGLNNQPQHF. CDR3 DNA: TGTGCCAGTAGTAATGGGATAGGGCTTAACAATCAGCCCCAGCATTTT. Based on the CDR3 plus reference TRBV19 and TRBJ1-5, the full variable domain is DGGITQSPKYLFRKEGQNVTLSCEQNLNHDAMYWYRQDPGQGLRLIYYSQIVNDFQKGDIAEGYSVSREKKESFPLTVTSAQKNPTAFYLCASSNGIGLNNQPQHFGDGTRLSIL.

The genes are TRBV6-7 and TRBJ2-7; 10 positions agree with TRBD1. TRBV6-7 is sorted into the ORF group, with uncertain function. The CDR3 covers 12 residues. V was clipped by 10 bases and J by 6 bases; unmatched bases: 6. CDR3 bases: TGTGCCACCCCGGGACAGGGGATCGAGCAGTACTTC. Its translation: CATPGQGIEQYF.

There are a few counts of this clonotype. The chain employs TRBV29-1 and TRBJ2-2; D is possibly TRBD2 (5 bases). Per germline, CDR1 SQVTM and CDR2 ANQGSEA. Deletions cut 2 bases from V and 5 bases from J, with 6 bases between. This CDR3 has 12 residues. The CDR3 DNA reads TGCAGCGTTGAAACGGGGACCGGGGAGCTGTTTTTT. Protein product: CSVETGTGELFF.

This clonotype was counted many times. The genes are TRBV3-1 and TRBJ2-2; TRBD2 matches at 7 bases. V gave up 4 bases and J gave up 2 bases; unmatched junction bases: 4. This CDR3 spans 15 amino acids. Germline values: CDR1 LGHDT, CDR2 YNNKEL (reference sequence). The CDR3 protein is CASSPRGGNTGELFF. The CDR3 DNA reads TGTGCCAGCAGCCCCCGCGGGGGAAACACCGGGGAGCTGTTTTTT.

A note on this clonotype: One end of the junction varies from germline; a read error may be responsible. The chain employs TRBV12-3 or TRBV12-4 and TRBJ2-2; D possibly corresponds to TRBD2 (5 bases). The CDR3 loop spans 12 amino acids. CDR3 protein: CASIPGPGELCF. Written as DNA, the CDR3 is TGTGCCAGCATTCCGGGCCCCGGGGAGCTGTGTTTT.

In its sample, this clonotype was seen many times. The gene calls are TRBV29-1 and TRBJ2-7, with a weak D call TRBD2 (5 bases). Germline V gene data show CDR1 as SQVTM and CDR2 as ANQGSEA. CDR3 length: 11 amino acids. Trimming stripped 6 bases from V and 1 base from J, with 7 bases between. The CDR3 sequence: CSVSGSYEQYF. The CDR3 coding sequence is TGCAGCGTGTCGGGGTCCTACGAGCAGTACTTC.

This clonotype was seen repeatedly, ten times or more. V gene TRBV28 combines with J gene TRBJ2-7; D not resolved. The CDR3 sequence is 13 residues long. The germline V gene has CDR1 MDHEN and CDR2 SYDVKM. With 8 bases removed from V and 7 bases from J, the gap between germline ends came to 18 bases. CDR3 nucleotides: TGTGCCAGCCTCCGTGAGGCTGGGCTAGAGCAGTACTTC. This codes for CASLREAGLEQYF.

This clonotype was seen ten or more times. The V and J genes are TRBV27 and TRBJ2-5; D ambiguous. V was clipped by 5 bases and J by 0 bases, with 10 bases between them. The CDR3 length is 14 residues. Germline-derived CDR1 and CDR2 are MNHEY and SMNVEV (reference sequence). CDR3: CASSPGWNQETQYF. As DNA, the CDR3 is TGTGCCAGCAGTCCCGGTTGGAACCAAGAGACCCAGTACTTC.

This clonotype was detected many times. The rearrangement joins TRBV12-3 or TRBV12-4 to TRBJ1-1; D remains ambiguous. CDR3 length: 18 amino acids. Trimming pared 2 bases from V and 0 bases from J, leaving 19 bases between. CDR3 DNA: TGTGCCAGCAGTTTATGGCCAAAGAAGGGAGAGATGAACACTGAAGCTTTCTTT. Its protein product is CASSLWPKKGEMNTEAFF.

This clonotype was picked up many times. The CDR3 DNA reads as TGTGCCAGCAGTTACTGGGTTGGGCCCTCTGGGGCCAACGTCCTGACTTTC. Its protein is CASSYWVGPSGANVLTF. The chain is built from TRBV6-2 or TRBV6-3 and TRBJ2-6; D is ambiguous. The CDR3 spans 17 residues. The V gene lost 1 base and the J gene lost 0 bases, with 10 bases spanning the gap. Germline CDR1 reads MNHEY; CDR2 reads SVGEGT.

The sample holds a few counts of this clonotype. The gene calls are TRBV5-1 and TRBJ2-2; either TRBD1 or TRBD2 may fit D (5 bases each). V lost 4 bases, J lost 6 bases, and 16 bases lay in between. This CDR3 is built from 15 residues. Germline CDR1 and CDR2: SGHRS and YFSETQ. The CDR3 spells CASSLGSMGAGELFF. The CDR3 coding sequence is TGCGCCAGCAGCCTGGGAAGCATGGGGGCCGGGGAGCTGTTTTTT.

This clonotype was recorded at least ten times. The chain recombines TRBV12-3 or TRBV12-4 with TRBJ1-2, with D perhaps TRBD1 (6 bases). The CDR3 runs to 13 residues. V gave up 3 bases and J gave up 4 bases, with 9 bases separating them. CDR3 bases: TGTGCCAGCAGTTTGGTACAGGGCTATGGCTACACCTTC. Translated: CASSLVQGYGYTF.

Ten or more counts support this clonotype. This chain connects TRBV7-2 to TRBJ2-7, with 10 bases identical to TRBD2. The CDR3 totals 16 residues. From germline, CDR1 is SGHTA and CDR2 FQGNSA. Trimming took 5 bases from V and 2 from J; bases not matched to a gene: 9. CDR3 sequence reads: CASSPLAGGRAYEQYF. CDR3 nucleotides: TGTGCCAGCAGCCCCTTAGCGGGGGGCCGTGCCTACGAGCAGTACTTC. The variable domain in full, with the rest retrieved from reference TRBV7-2 and TRBJ2-7, is GAGVSQSPSNKVTEKGKDVELRCDPISGHTALYWYRQSLGQGLEFLIYFQGNSAPDKSGLPSDRFSAERTGGSVSTLTIQRTQQEDSAVYLCASSPLAGGRAYEQYFGPGTRLTVT.

Many counts were recorded for this clonotype. The rearrangement links TRBV2 to TRBJ1-1; no clear D. There are 11 residues in the CDR3. Germline CDR1 is SNHLY and CDR2 is FYNNEI. V was shortened by 10 bases and J by 5 bases, with 11 bases between the two germline ends. The CDR3 sequence: CAISLGTEAFF. CDR3 DNA: TGTGCCATCTCCCTAGGTACTGAAGCTTTCTTT.

This clonotype was found many times. The V and J genes are TRBV15 and TRBJ2-7; a possible D gene is TRBD1 (6 bases). V lost 5 bases, J lost 0 bases, and 11 bases lay in between. Germline V gives CDR1 LNHNV, CDR2 YYDKDF (reference sequence). The CDR3 has 14 residues. The CDR3 reads CATSPGQFSYEQYF. In nucleotides, the CDR3 is TGTGCCACCAGCCCAGGACAGTTCTCCTACGAGCAGTACTTC.

This clonotype occurred a few times. This CDR3 reads CASSISREEGYTF. Written as DNA, the CDR3 is TGTGCCAGCAGTATCAGCCGCGAGGAGGGCTACACCTTC. The gene calls are TRBV12-3 or TRBV12-4 and TRBJ1-2; no clear D gene. The CDR3 runs 13 residues. V gave up 5 bases and J gave up 8 bases, with 15 bases separating them.

The CDR3 region has the DNA TGTGCCAGCACTGGGGGGCACAGGAATCAGCCCCAGCATTTT. Translating it yields CASTGGHRNQPQHF. This sequence joins TRBV6-1 and TRBJ1-5; a weak D match, TRBD1 (6 bases). The germline CDR1 and CDR2 sequences are MNHNS and SASEGT. The CDR3 is made up of 14 amino acids. Between the trimmed V and J ends, which lost 7 bases and 4 bases, there was a span of 14 bases.

Only one count was recorded for this clonotype. A read error is possible here, since a much larger clone lies one base away. V usage is TRBV19 and J usage is TRBJ1-1; 7 bases map to TRBD1. This CDR3 has 13 residues. CDR1 and CDR2 from the germline V gene are LNHDA and SQIVND (reference sequence). The chain's CDR3 is CASTQGGLTEACF. CDR3 bases: TGTGCCAGTACCCAGGGGGGCCTCACTGAAGCTTGCTTT.